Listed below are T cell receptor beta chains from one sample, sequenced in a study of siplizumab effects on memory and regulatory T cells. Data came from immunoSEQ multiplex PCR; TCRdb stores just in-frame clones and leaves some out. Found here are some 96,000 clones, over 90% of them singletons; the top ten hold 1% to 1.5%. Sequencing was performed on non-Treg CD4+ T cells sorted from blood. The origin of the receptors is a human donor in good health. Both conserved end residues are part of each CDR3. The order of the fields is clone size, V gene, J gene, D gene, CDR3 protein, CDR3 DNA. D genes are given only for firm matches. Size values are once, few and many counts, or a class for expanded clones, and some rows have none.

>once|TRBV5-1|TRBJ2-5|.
CASSLATGLQETQYF
TGCGCCAGCAGCTTGGCCACAGGGCTACAAGAGACCCAGTACTTC
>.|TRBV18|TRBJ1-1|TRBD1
CASSPGSTGDTQAFF
TGTGCCAGCTCACCCGGGTCGACAGGGGACACACAAGCTTTCTTT
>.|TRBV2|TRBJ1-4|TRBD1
CASRYDRENEKLFF
TGTGCCAGCAGATATGACAGGGAGAATGAAAAACTGTTTTTT
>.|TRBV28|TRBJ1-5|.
CASSLWGKSNQPQHF
TGTGCCAGCAGTTTATGGGGTAAGAGCAATCAGCCCCAGCATTTT
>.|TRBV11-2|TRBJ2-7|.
CASSIYRVFYEQYF
TGTGCCAGCAGCATTTACAGGGTTTTCTACGAGCAGTACTTC
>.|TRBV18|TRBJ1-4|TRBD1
CASSRGTGELNEKLFF
TGTGCCAGCTCACGAGGGACAGGGGAACTTAATGAAAAACTGTTTTTT
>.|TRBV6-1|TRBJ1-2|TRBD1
CASSEYYRGENYGYTF
TGTGCCAGCAGTGAATATTACAGGGGTGAAAACTATGGCTACACCTTC
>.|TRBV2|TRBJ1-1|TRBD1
CASSLQGMNTEAFF
TGTGCCAGCAGTTTACAGGGGATGAACACTGAAGCTTTCTTT
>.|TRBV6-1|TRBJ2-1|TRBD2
CASRVSGSNYNEQFF
TGTGCCAGCAGGGTTAGCGGGAGTAACTACAATGAGCAGTTCTTC
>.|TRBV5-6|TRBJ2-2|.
CASSFELGGPGELFF
TGTGCCAGCAGCTTTGAACTAGGAGGCCCCGGGGAGCTGTTTTTT
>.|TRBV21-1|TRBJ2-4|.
CASSKAQGLAKNIQYF
TGTGCCAGCAGCAAAGCGCAGGGTTTAGCCAAAAACATTCAGTACTTC
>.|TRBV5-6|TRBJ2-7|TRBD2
CASSPRGLAGASYEQYF
TGTGCCAGCAGCCCGCGCGGACTAGCGGGAGCCTCCTACGAGCAGTACTTC
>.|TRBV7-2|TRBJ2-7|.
CASSSQSLYEQYF
TGTGCCAGCAGCAGCCAGAGCCTGTACGAGCAGTACTTC
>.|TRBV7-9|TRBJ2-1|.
CASDRDWPYNEQFF
TGTGCCAGTGACCGGGACTGGCCCTACAATGAGCAGTTCTTC
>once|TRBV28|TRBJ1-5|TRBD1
CASSFGQVSQPQHF
TGTGCCAGCAGTTTTGGACAGGTGAGTCAGCCCCAGCATTTT
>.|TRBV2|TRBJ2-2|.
CASTDPAGGELFF
TGTGCCAGCACGGACCCCGCGGGTGGGGAGCTGTTTTTT
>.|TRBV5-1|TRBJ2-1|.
CASSLGTPQGNEQFF
TGCGCCAGCAGCTTGGGCACTCCTCAGGGCAATGAGCAGTTCTTC
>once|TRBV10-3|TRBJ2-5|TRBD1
CAIKGQEETQYF
TGTGCCATCAAGGGACAGGAAGAGACCCAGTACTTC
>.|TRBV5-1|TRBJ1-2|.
CASSLARSRDGYTF
TGCGCCAGCAGCTTGGCCAGGTCCAGGGATGGCTACACCTTC
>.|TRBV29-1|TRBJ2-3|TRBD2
CSVVLAGGGITQYF
TGCAGCGTCGTACTAGCGGGAGGCGGAATTACGCAGTATTTT
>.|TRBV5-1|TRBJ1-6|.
CASSASLDIGGSPLHF
TGCGCCAGCAGCGCTTCATTGGACATTGGAGGCTCACCCCTCCACTTT
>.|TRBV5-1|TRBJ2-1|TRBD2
CASSLRTSGRVGEQFF
TGCGCCAGCAGCCTGAGGACTAGCGGGAGGGTTGGTGAGCAGTTCTTC
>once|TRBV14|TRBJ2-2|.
CASSQEGHIGTGELFF
TGTGCCAGCAGCCAAGAAGGACACATCGGCACCGGGGAGCTGTTTTTT
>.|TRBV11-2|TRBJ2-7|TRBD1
CASSLGQATFYEQYF
TGTGCCAGCAGCTTGGGACAGGCTACCTTCTACGAGCAGTACTTC
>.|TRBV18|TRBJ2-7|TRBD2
CASSLGQTSRGDEQYF
TGTGCCAGCTCACTAGGCCAGACTAGTCGGGGGGACGAGCAGTACTTC
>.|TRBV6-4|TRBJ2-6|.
CASSDSGGPTGANVLTF
TGTGCCAGCAGTGACTCGGGGGGACCCACTGGGGCCAACGTCCTGACTTTC
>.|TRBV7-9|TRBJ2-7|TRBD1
CASSLAGTGGHEQYF
TGTGCCAGCAGCTTGGCCGGGACAGGGGGCCACGAGCAGTACTTC